The 11 T cell receptor beta chains reported below all come from one sample, sequenced in a study of CD8 T cells in ankylosing spondylitis. TCRdb re-analysed the 5' RACE reads in MiXCR, keeping a single row per CDR3 protein. This table holds fewer than 250,000 distinct CDR3 sequences, 20% to 30% found once. Sequencing used blood, either unsorted or a sorted T cell fraction (not recorded which). The receptor set was obtained from a male donor with ankylosing spondylitis or in good health (not recorded which).

The sample holds many counts of this clonotype. The chain recombines TRBV16 with TRBJ2-4; TRBD2 is a possible D gene (5 bases). CDR1 is KGHSY and CDR2 is FQNENV in the germline V gene. Trimming removed 4 bases at V and 0 bases at J, with 16 bases between. The CDR3 is made up of 17 amino acids. The CDR3 DNA is TGTGCCAGCAGCCCCTCCAGCGGAACACTAGCCAAAAACATTCAGTACTTC. This encodes CASSPSSGTLAKNIQYF.

This clonotype was seen only a few times. The chain employs TRBV29-1 and TRBJ2-7; the D gene could be TRBD1 or TRBD2 (6 bases each). The CDR3 loop spans 13 amino acids. Germline-derived CDR1 and CDR2 are SQVTM and ANQGSEA. V shed 5 bases and J shed 3 bases, with 14 bases lying between them. The CDR3 spells CSVKGGPSYEQYF. DNA for the CDR3: TGCAGCGTTAAGGGGGGACCTAGCTACGAGCAGTACTTC.

This clonotype was counted a few times. As DNA, the CDR3 is TGTGCCAGCAGCTTTAATAGCAATCAGCCCCAGCATTTT. Translating gives CASSFNSNQPQHF. The chain employs TRBV7-2 and TRBJ1-5; D is uncertain. The CDR3 extends over 13 amino acids. Between the trimmed V and J ends, which lost 3 bases and 0 bases, there was a span of 3 bases. CDR1 and CDR2 from the germline V gene are SGHTA and FQGNSA.

The table lists this clonotype with many counts. V usage is TRBV6-2 or TRBV6-3 and J usage is TRBJ1-5, with 9 bases aligning to TRBD1. Germline CDR1 is MNHEY and CDR2 is SVGEGT. Trimming at V came to 0 bases and at J to 5 bases, leaving 2 bases not matched to a gene. The CDR3 has 15 residues. The chain's CDR3 is CASSYSGQGYQPQHF. DNA for the CDR3: TGTGCCAGCAGTTACTCGGGACAGGGCTATCAGCCCCAGCATTTT.

This clonotype was recorded many times. This chain connects TRBV20-1 to TRBJ1-4; 8 nucleotides line up with TRBD1. Trimming took 4 bases from V and 8 from J; bases not matched to a gene: 6. CDR1 is DFQATT and CDR2 is SNEGSKA in the germline V gene (reference sequence). CDR3 length: 13 residues. The CDR3: CSATTGTGEKLFF. As DNA, the CDR3 is TGCAGTGCTACGACAGGGACAGGAGAAAAACTGTTTTTT.

This clonotype was counted between two and nine times. The V and J genes are TRBV20-1 and TRBJ1-1; tentatively, D is TRBD1 (6 bases). Per germline, CDR1 DFQATT and CDR2 SNEGSKA (reference sequence). The CDR3 extends over 13 amino acids. V gave up 6 bases and J gave up 1 base, with 12 bases separating them. CDR3 sequence: CSAVWGANTEAFF. The CDR3 DNA reads TGCAGTGCCGTGTGGGGGGCGAACACTGAAGCTTTCTTT.

This clonotype was detected a few times. This chain links TRBV10-3 with TRBJ2-1; TRBD1 matches at 8 bases. Per germline, CDR1 ENHRY and CDR2 SYGVKD. The CDR3 has 15 residues. V shed 5 bases, J shed 4 bases, and the junction held 7 bases outside the gene matches. The CDR3 sequence: CAISTGQVLYNEQFF. CDR3 coding DNA: TGTGCCATCAGTACGGGACAGGTCCTATACAATGAGCAGTTCTTC.

In its sample, this clonotype was seen many times. The junction departs from germline at one end; a sequencing error may be responsible. The genes are TRBV29-1 and TRBJ2-7; TRBD2 might be the D (5 bases). The CDR3 is 13 residues long. CDR1 and CDR2 from the germline V gene are SQVTM and ANQGSEA. The CDR3 nucleotides read TGCAGCGTTAAAGAAACCCTGGGCGGGGAGCAGTACTTC. Its translation is CSVKETLGGEQYF.

This clonotype was detected a few times. The V call is TRBV5-1, the J call TRBJ1-5; TRBD1 agrees at 9 bases. In germline, CDR1 is SGHRS, CDR2 YFSETQ. V lost 3 bases to trimming and J lost 0 bases; unmatched junction nucleotides: 1. CDR3 length equals 15 residues. CDR3 in DNA: TGCGCCAGCAGCTGGACAGGGGATAGCAATCAGCCCCAGCATTTT. This gives the protein CASSWTGDSNQPQHF.

This clonotype was found a few times. The V gene is TRBV12-3 or TRBV12-4, the J gene TRBJ1-5; D is unclear. Trimming shortened V by 8 bases and J by 0 bases, and 8 bases separated the two germline ends. The CDR3 extends over 13 amino acids. CDR3 coding DNA: TGTGCCAGCGGGCCAAATAGCAATCAGCCCCAGCATTTT. Its protein product is CASGPNSNQPQHF.

Many counts were recorded for this clonotype. J is TRBJ2-1 and V is TRBV6-2 or TRBV6-3; the match to TRBD2 covers 12 bases. The CDR3 is 16 residues long. Germline CDR1 reads MNHEY; CDR2 reads SVGEGT. V shed 0 bases and J 6 bases; nucleotides not matched to a gene: 3. In DNA, the CDR3 is TGTGCCAGCAGTTACTCGACTAGCGGGAGCGGCAATGAGCAGTTCTTC. It translates to CASSYSTSGSGNEQFF.